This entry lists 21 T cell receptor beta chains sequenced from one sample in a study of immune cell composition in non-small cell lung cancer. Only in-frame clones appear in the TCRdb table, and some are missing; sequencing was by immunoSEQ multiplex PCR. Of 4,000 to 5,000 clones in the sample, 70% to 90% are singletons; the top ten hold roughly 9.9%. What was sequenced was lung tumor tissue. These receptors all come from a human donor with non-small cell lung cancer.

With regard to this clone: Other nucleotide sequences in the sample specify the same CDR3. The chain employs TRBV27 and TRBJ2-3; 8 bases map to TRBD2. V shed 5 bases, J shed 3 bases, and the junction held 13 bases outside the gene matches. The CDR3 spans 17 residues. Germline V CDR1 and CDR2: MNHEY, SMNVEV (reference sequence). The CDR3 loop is CASSPLGTSKKTDTQYF. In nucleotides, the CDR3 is TGTGCCAGCAGTCCCTTGGGGACTAGTAAAAAAACAGATACGCAGTATTTT.

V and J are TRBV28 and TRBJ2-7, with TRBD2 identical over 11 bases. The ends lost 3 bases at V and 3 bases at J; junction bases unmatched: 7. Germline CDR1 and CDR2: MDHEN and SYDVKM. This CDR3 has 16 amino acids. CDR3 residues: CASSLGRLAGFYEQYF. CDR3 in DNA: TGTGCCAGCAGTTTGGGGAGACTAGCGGGATTCTACGAGCAGTACTTC.

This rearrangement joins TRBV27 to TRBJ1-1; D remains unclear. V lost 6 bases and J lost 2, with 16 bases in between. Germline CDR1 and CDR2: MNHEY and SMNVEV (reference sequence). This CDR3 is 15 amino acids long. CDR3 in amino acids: CASSPRTPGNTEAFF. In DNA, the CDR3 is TGTGCCAGCAGCCCTAGGACTCCAGGAAACACTGAAGCTTTCTTT.

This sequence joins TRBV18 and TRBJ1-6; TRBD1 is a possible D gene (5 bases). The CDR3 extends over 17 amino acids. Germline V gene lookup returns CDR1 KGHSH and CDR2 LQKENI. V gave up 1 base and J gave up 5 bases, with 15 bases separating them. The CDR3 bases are TGTGCCAGCTCACCACGGCAGGGCGGAGGGAATAATTCACCCCTCCACTTT. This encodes CASSPRQGGGNNSPLHF.

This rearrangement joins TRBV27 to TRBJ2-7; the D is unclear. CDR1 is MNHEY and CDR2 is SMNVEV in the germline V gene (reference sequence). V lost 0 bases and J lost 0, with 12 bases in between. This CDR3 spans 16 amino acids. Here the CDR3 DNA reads TGTGCCAGCAGTTTATCGGCAGGCCCTACCTCCTACGAGCAGTACTTC. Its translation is CASSLSAGPTSYEQYF.

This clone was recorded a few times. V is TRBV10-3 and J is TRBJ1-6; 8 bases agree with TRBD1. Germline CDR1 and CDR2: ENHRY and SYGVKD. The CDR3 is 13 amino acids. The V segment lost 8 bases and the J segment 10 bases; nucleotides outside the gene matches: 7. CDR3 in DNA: TGTGCCATCGCAGGGGGCGCCGGCTCACCCCTCCACTTT. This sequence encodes CAIAGGAGSPLHF.

Written as DNA, the CDR3 is TGTGCCAGCAGCCCTTCAGGGATGGACGGCTCAGATACGCAGTATTTT. Its translation: CASSPSGMDGSDTQYF. This chain uses TRBV28 with TRBJ2-3; perhaps TRBD1 as D (5 bases). Trimming pared 6 bases from V and 4 bases from J, leaving 20 bases between. The germline V gene has CDR1 MDHEN and CDR2 SYDVKM. This CDR3 contains 16 residues.

CDR3 nucleotides: TGTGCCAGCAGTCCCCACGGGAGAAGCAATGAGCAGTTCTTC. It codes for CASSPHGRSNEQFF. The genes are TRBV28 and TRBJ2-1, with D maybe TRBD2 (6 bases). This CDR3 is built from 14 residues. V shed 5 bases and J shed 6 bases, with 14 bases lying between them. Germline V gene data show CDR1 as MDHEN and CDR2 as SYDVKM.

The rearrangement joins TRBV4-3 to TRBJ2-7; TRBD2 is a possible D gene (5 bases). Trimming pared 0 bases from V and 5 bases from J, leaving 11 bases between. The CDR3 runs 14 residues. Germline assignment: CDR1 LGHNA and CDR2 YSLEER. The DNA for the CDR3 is TGCGCCAGCAGCCAAGATTGGGAGATCCACGAGCAGTACTTC. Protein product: CASSQDWEIHEQYF.

The CDR3 is CASSEARLALGSEQFF. The CDR3 DNA reads as TGTGCCAGCAGTGAAGCGAGGCTAGCGTTAGGGAGTGAGCAGTTCTTC. This chain connects TRBV2 to TRBJ2-1, with D tentatively TRBD2 (6 bases). The V end was cut by 0 bases, the J end by 9 bases, with 18 bases between. Germline assignment: CDR1 SNHLY and CDR2 FYNNEI. CDR3 length: 16 residues.

CDR3 in DNA: TGTGCCAGCAGTGAAGGTCGGGTGTACCCGGGCGAGCAGTACTTC. It specifies CASSEGRVYPGEQYF. The rearrangement uses TRBV2 and TRBJ2-7; D unresolved. The CDR3 covers 15 residues. V was cut by 1 base and J by 6 bases, with 16 bases left in between. In germline, CDR1 is SNHLY, CDR2 FYNNEI.

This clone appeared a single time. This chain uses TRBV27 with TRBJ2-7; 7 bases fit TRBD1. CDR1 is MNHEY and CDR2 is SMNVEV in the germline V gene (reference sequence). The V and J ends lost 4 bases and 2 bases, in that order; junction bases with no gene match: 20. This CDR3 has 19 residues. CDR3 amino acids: CASSSRIAPGQSSTYEQYF. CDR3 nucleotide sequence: TGTGCCAGCAGTTCACGTATTGCGCCGGGACAGTCCTCTACCTACGAGCAGTACTTC.

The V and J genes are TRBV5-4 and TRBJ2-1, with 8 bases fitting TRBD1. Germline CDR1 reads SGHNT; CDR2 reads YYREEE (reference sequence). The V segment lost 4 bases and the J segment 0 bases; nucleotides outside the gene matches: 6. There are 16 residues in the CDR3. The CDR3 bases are TGTGCCAGCAGCCAGGACAGGGCAAGCTCCTACAATGAGCAGTTCTTC. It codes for CASSQDRASSYNEQFF.

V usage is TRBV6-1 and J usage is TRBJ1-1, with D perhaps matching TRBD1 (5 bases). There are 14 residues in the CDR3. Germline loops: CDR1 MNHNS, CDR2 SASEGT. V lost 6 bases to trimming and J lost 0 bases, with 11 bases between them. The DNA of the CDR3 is TGTGCCAGCAGCGGAGCCAGGGTGAACACTGAAGCTTTCTTT. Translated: CASSGARVNTEAFF.

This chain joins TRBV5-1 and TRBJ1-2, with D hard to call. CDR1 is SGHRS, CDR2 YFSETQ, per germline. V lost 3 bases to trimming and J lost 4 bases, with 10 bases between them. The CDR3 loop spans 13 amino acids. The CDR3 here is CASSSQSVYGYTF. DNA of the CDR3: TGCGCCAGCAGCTCACAATCCGTCTATGGCTACACCTTC.

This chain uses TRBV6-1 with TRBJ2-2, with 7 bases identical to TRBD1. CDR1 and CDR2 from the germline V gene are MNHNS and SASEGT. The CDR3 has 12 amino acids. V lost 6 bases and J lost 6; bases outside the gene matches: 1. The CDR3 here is CASSRGSGELFF. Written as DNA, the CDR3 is TGTGCCAGCAGCAGGGGGTCCGGGGAGCTGTTTTTT.

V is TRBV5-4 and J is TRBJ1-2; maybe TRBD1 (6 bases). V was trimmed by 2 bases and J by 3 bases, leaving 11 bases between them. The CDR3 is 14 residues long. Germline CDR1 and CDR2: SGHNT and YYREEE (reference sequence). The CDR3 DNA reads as TGTGCCAGCAGCTTTATGGGGGCGGACTATGGCTACACCTTC. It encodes CASSFMGADYGYTF.

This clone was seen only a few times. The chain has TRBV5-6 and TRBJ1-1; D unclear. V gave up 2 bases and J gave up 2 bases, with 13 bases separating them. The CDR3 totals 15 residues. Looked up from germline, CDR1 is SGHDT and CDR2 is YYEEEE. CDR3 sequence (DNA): TGTGCCAGCAGCTTTAGAGGGCATGATAACACTGAAGCTTTCTTT. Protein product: CASSFRGHDNTEAFF.

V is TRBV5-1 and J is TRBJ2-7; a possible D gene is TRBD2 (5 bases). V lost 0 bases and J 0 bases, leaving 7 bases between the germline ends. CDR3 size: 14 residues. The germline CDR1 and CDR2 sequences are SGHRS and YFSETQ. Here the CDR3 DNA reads TGCGCCAGCAGCTTGGTGACTAACTCCTACGAGCAGTACTTC. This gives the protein CASSLVTNSYEQYF.

The CDR3 sequence is CASSEQGTYEQYF. In DNA form, the CDR3 reads TGCGCCAGCAGTGAACAGGGGACCTACGAGCAGTACTTC. The V call is TRBV10-2, the J call TRBJ2-7, with TRBD1 identical over 7 bases. The germline gives CDR1 WSHSY, CDR2 SAAADI. The CDR3 totals 13 residues. V shed 3 bases, J shed 2 bases, and the junction held 1 base outside the gene matches.

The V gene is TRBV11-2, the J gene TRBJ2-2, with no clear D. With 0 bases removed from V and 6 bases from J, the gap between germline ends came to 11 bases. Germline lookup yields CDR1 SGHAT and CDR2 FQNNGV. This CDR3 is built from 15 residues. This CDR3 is CASSLDPLTSGELFF. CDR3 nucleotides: TGTGCCAGCAGCTTAGACCCACTAACCTCCGGGGAGCTGTTTTTT.